These T cell receptor beta chains were read from a single sample in a study of T cell repertoires in cytomegalovirus infection. TCRdb called the reads again in MiXCR, with one record for every CDR3 protein. The sample has 570,000 or so distinct CDR3 sequences; roughly 43% are singletons. These receptors have no known antigen. Sample: cultured PBMCs, taken from culture after CMV antigen stimulation. The receptors originated from a human donor in good health (CMV status not recorded). Some clones in this sample may be carry-over from other donors' samples. The CDR3 runs from the conserved cysteine through the conserved F or W. Each record gives: clone size, D gene, J gene, V gene, CDR3 protein, CDR3 DNA. D genes are given only for firm matches. Only part of the rows carry a size: once, few, many, or a class if the clone is expanded.

>few|TRBD2|TRBJ2-1|TRBV10-3
CAASAGLAGDSYNEQFF
TGTGCCGCGAGCGCGGGACTAGCGGGAGACTCCTACAATGAGCAGTTCTTC
>.|.|TRBJ2-5|TRBV27
CASSWSYRETQYF
TGTGCCAGCAGTTGGAGTTATAGAGAGACCCAGTACTTC
>few|.|TRBJ1-6|TRBV12-3/TRBV12-4
CASSPEGSPLHF
TGTGCCAGCAGTCCCGAGGGCTCACCCCTCCACTTT
>.|TRBD2|TRBJ2-1|TRBV5-1
CASSPASGSDEQFF
TGCGCCAGCAGCCCCGCTAGCGGGAGCGATGAGCAGTTCTTC
>few|TRBD1|TRBJ1-1|TRBV12-3/TRBV12-4
CASSGTGVDTEAFF
TGTGCCAGCAGTGGGACAGGGGTTGACACTGAAGCTTTCTTT
>few|TRBD2|TRBJ2-3|TRBV6-5
CASSYGLAGGRTDTQYF
TGTGCCAGCAGTTACGGACTAGCGGGGGGGCGAACAGATACGCAGTATTTT
>few|TRBD1|TRBJ1-2|TRBV5-4
CASSSVGQGNGYTF
TGTGCCAGCAGCTCGGTTGGACAGGGCAATGGCTACACCTTC
>many|TRBD2|TRBJ2-1|TRBV4-1
CASTPLGGGPSSSYNEQFF
TGCGCCAGCACTCCCCTCGGGGGAGGGCCTTCAAGCTCCTACAATGAGCAGTTCTTC
>once|.|TRBJ1-1|TRBV7-8
CASSLGDPQGTEAFF
TGTGCCAGCAGCTTAGGTGACCCCCAGGGGACTGAAGCTTTCTTT
>.|.|TRBJ2-4|TRBV7-2
CAEWRGRRAIAKNIQYF
TGTGCCGAGTGGAGGGGTAGGAGAGCGATAGCCAAAAACATTCAGTACTTC
>.|TRBD2|TRBJ2-3|TRBV10-3
CAMAGGPEDTQYF
TGTGCCATGGCGGGAGGGCCGGAAGATACGCAGTATTTT
>.|TRBD2|TRBJ2-2|TRBV11-3
CASRGVTGELFF
TGTGCCAGCCGGGGGGTCACCGGGGAGCTGTTTTTT
>many|.|TRBJ2-1|TRBV7-2
CASSLAQGNEQFF
TGTGCCAGCAGCTTAGCTCAGGGCAATGAGCAGTTCTTC